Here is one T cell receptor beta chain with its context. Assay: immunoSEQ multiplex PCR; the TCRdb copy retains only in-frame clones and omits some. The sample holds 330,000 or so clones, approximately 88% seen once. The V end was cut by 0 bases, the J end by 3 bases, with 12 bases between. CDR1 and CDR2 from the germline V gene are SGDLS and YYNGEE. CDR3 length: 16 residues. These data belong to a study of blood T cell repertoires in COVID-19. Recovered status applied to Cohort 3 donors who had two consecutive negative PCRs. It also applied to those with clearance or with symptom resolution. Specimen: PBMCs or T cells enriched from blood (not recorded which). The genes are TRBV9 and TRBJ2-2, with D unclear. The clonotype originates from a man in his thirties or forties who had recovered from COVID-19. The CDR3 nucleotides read TGTGCCAGCAGCGTAGGCCCCAGGTTGGACACCGGGGAGCTGTTTTTT. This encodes CASSVGPRLDTGELFF.